The sample holds many counts of the clone carrying this T cell receptor (beta chain). This record comes from a study of T-cell reconstitution after alpha-beta-depleted transplantation in children. Preparing the TCRbeta library involved the use of unique molecular identifiers. MiXCR, run by TCRdb on the PCR reads, gives a single entry per CDR3 protein. The sample contains some 200,000 distinct CDR3 sequences, roughly 15% of which appear only once. Trimming cost V 6 bases and J 5 bases, with 4 bases left between them. Germline V lookup: CDR1 ENHRY, CDR2 SYGVKD. The CDR3 contains 11 residues. V is TRBV10-3 and J is TRBJ2-2; D gene uncertain. This clonotype was sampled from a human donor who donated a stem cell graft to a child with acute lymphoblastic leukemia. Sequenced here: PBMCs from the stem cell graft donor, sampled from the stem cell graft. The CDR3: CAISVTGELFF. The CDR3 DNA is TGTGCCATCAGCGTAACCGGGGAGCTGTTTTTT.